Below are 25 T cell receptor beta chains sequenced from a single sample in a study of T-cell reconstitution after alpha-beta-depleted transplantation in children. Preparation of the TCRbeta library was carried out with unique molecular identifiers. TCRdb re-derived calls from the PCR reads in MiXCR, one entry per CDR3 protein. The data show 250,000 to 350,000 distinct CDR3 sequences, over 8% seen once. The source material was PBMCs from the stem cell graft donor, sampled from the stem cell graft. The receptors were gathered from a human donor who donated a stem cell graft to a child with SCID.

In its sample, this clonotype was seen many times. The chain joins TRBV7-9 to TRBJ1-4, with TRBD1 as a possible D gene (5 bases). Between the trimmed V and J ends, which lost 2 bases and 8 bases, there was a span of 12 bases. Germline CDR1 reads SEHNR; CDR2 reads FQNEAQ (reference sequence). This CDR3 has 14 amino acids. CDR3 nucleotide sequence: TGTGCCAGCAGCTTAAAGGTGACAGAGGAAAAACTGTTTTTT. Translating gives CASSLKVTEEKLFF.

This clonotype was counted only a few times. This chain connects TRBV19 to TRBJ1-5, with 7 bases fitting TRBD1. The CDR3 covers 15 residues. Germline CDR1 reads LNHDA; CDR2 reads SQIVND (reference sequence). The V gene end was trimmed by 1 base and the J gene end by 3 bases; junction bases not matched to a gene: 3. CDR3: CASSIGDRDNQPQHF. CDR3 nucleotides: TGTGCCAGTAGTATAGGAGACAGGGACAATCAGCCCCAGCATTTT.

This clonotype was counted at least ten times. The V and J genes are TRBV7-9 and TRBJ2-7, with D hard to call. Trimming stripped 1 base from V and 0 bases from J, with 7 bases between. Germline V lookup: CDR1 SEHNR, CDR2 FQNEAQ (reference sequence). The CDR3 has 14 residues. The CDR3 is CASSLGVNSYEQYF. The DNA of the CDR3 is TGTGCCAGCAGCTTAGGTGTCAACTCCTACGAGCAGTACTTC.

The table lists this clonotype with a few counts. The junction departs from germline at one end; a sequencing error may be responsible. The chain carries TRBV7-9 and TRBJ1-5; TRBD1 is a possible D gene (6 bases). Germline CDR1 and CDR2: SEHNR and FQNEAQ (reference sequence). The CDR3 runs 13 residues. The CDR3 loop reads CASSLEGGQPQHF. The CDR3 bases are TGCGCCAGCAGCTTGGAGGGGGGACAGCCCCAGCATTTT.

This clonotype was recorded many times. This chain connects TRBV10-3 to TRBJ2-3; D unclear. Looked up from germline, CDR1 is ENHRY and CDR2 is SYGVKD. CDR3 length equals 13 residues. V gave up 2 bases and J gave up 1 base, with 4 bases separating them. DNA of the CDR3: TGTGCCATCAGTGAGGGTGGCACAGATACGCAGTATTTT. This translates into CAISEGGTDTQYF.

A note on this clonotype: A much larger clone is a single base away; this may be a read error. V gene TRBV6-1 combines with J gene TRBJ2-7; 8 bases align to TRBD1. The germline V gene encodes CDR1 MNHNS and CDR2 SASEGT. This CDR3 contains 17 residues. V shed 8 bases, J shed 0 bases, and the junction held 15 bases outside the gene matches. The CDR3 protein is CASLGTGSNFSSYEQYF. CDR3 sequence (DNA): TGTGCCAGCCTAGGGACAGGCTCAAACTTTAGCTCCTACGAGCAGTACTTC.

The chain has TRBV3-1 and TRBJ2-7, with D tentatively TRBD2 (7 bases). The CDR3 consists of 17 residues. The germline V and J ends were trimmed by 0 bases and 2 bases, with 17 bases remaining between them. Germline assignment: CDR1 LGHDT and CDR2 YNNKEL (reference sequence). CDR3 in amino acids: CASSQDPGGPNTYEQYF. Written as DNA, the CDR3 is TGTGCCAGCAGCCAAGACCCCGGGGGGCCAAACACCTACGAGCAGTACTTC.

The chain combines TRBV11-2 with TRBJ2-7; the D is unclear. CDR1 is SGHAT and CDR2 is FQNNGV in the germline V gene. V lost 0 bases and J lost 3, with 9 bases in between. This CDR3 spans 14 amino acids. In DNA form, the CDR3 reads TGTGCCAGCAGCTTAGAGGCGTTAGTCTACGAGCAGTACTTC. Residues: CASSLEALVYEQYF.

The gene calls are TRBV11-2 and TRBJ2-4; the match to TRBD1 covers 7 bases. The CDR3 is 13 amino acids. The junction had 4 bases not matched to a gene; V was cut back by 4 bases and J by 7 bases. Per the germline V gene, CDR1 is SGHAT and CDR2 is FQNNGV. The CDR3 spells CASSSGTVNIQYF. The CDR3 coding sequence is TGTGCCAGCAGCTCCGGGACAGTGAACATTCAGTACTTC.

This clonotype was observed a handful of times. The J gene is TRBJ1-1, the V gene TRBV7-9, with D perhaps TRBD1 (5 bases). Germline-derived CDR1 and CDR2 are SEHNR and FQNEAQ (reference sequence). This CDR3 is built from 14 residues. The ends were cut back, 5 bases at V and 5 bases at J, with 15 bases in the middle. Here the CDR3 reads CASSPPGTETEAFF. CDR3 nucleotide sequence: TGTGCCAGCAGCCCTCCAGGGACTGAGACTGAAGCTTTCTTT.

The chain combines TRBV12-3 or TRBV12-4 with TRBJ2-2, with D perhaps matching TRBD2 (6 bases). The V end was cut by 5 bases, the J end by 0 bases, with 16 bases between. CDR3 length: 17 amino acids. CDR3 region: CASSPRWDSANTGELFF. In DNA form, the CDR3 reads TGTGCCAGCAGTCCTAGGTGGGACTCAGCGAACACCGGGGAGCTGTTTTTT.

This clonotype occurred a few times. The CDR3 coding sequence is TGTGCCAGCAGCTCACGGAGGGCAGTGATCACCGGGGAGCTGTTTTTT. Its protein is CASSSRRAVITGELFF. V gene TRBV12-3 or TRBV12-4 combines with J gene TRBJ2-2, with D possibly being TRBD2 (6 bases). V gave up 6 bases and J gave up 4 bases, with 18 bases separating them. The CDR3 loop spans 16 amino acids.

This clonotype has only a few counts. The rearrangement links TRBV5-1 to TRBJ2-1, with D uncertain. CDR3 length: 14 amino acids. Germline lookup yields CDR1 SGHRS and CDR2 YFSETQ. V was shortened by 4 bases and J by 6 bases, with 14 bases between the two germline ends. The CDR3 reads CASSRNEATNEQFF. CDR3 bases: TGCGCCAGCAGCCGCAATGAAGCCACCAATGAGCAGTTCTTC.

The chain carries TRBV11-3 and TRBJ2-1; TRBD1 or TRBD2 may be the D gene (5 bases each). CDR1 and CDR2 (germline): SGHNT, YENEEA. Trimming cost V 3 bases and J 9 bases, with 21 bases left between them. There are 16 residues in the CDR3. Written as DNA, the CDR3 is TGTGCCAGCAGCTTCAAGCAGGGTAGCGCCTGGGGTGAGCAGTTCTTC. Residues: CASSFKQGSAWGEQFF.

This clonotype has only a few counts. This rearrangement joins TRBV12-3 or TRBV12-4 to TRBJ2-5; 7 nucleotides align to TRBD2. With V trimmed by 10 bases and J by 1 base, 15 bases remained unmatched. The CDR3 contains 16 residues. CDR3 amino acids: CATQNGSGPFQETQYF. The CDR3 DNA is TGTGCCACCCAAAACGGTAGCGGGCCCTTCCAAGAGACCCAGTACTTC.

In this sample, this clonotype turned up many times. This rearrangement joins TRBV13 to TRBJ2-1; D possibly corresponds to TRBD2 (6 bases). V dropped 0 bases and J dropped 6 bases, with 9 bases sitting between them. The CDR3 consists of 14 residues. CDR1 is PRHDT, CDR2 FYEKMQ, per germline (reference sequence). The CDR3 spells CASSLGGGSNEQFF. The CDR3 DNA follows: TGTGCCAGCAGCTTAGGGGGAGGATCCAATGAGCAGTTCTTC.

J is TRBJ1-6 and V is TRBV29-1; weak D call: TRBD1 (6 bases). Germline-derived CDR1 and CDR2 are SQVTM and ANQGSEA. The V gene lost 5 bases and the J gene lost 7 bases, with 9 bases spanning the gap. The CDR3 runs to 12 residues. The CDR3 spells CSVPTGNSPLHF. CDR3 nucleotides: TGCAGCGTTCCTACAGGGAATTCACCCCTCCACTTT.

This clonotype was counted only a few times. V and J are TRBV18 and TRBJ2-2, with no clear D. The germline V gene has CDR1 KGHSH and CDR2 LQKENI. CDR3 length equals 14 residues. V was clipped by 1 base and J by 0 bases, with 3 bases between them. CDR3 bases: TGTGCCAGCTCACCACTTCCGAACACCGGGGAGCTGTTTTTT. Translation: CASSPLPNTGELFF. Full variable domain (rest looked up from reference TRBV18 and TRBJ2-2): NAGVMQNPRHLVRRRGQEARLRCSPMKGHSHVYWYRQLPEEGLKFMVYLQKENIIDESGMPKERFSAEFPKEGPSILRIQQVVRGDSAAYFCASSPLPNTGELFFGEGSRLTVL.

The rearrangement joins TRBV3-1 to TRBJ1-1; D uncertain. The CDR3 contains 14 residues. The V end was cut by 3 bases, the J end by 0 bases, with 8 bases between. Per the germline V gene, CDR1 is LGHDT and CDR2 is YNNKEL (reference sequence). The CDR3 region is CASSHVTMNTEAFF. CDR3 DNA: TGTGCCAGCAGCCATGTTACGATGAACACTGAAGCTTTCTTT.

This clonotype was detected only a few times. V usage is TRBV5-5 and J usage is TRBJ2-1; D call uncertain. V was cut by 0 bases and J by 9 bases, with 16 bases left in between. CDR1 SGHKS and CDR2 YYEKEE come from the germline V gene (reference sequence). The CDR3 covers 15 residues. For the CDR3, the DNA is TGTGCCAGCAGCTTGGAAGCCATTCTCGATAGTGAGCAGTTCTTC. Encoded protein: CASSLEAILDSEQFF.

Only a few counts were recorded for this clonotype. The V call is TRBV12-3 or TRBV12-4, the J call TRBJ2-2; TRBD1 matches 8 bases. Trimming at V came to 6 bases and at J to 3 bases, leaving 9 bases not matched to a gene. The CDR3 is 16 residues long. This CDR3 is CASSTPGQGDTGELFF. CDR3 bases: TGTGCCAGCAGCACCCCCGGACAGGGAGACACCGGGGAGCTGTTTTTT.

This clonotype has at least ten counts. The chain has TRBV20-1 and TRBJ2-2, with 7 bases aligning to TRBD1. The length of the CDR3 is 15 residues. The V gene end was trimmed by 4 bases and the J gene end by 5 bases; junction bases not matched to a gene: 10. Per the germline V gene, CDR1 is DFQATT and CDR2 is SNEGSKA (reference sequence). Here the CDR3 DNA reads TGCAGTGCTACCTCTCAGACAGGGCCTACCGGGGAGCTGTTTTTT. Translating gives CSATSQTGPTGELFF.

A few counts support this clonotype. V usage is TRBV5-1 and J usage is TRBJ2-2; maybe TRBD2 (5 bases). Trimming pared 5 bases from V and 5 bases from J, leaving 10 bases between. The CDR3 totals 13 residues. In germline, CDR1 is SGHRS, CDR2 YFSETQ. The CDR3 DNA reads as TGCGCCAGCAGGTTGCGCGGGACCGGGGAGCTGTTTTTT. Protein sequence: CASRLRGTGELFF.

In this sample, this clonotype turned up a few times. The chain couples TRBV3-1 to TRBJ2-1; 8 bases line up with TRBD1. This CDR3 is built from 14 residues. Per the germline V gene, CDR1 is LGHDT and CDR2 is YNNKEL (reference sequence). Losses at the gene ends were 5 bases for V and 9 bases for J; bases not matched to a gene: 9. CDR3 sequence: CASSYDRGSSEQFF. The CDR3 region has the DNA TGTGCCAGCAGCTACGACAGGGGTTCCTCTGAGCAGTTCTTC.

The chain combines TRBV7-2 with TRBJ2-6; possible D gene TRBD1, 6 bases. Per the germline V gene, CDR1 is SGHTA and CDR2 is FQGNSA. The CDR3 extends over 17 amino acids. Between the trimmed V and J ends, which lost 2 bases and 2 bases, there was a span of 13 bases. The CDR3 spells CASSLWSGAPGANVLTF. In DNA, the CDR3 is TGTGCCAGCAGCTTATGGTCAGGGGCCCCTGGGGCCAACGTCCTGACTTTC.